What follows are 8 T cell receptor beta chains derived from one specimen sequenced in a study of cytomegalovirus exposure and HLA in healthy donors. The primer mix had 60 Vbeta and 13 Jbeta primers. The assay was immunoSEQ multiplex PCR, and TCRdb's table has in-frame clones only and misses some. The sample carries 150,000 to 200,000 clones, roughly four fifths recorded once. Sequenced: PBMCs. The receptor source for this set is a woman aged 40-49 years in good health and CMV-seronegative.

This chain joins TRBV28 and TRBJ1-1; 7 nucleotides agree with TRBD1. This CDR3 spans 12 amino acids. The V and J ends lost 6 bases and 5 bases, in that order; junction bases with no gene match: 3. The V gene's germline CDR1 is MDHEN and CDR2 SYDVKM. CDR3: CASSYRGTEAFF. CDR3 bases: TGTGCCAGCAGCTACAGGGGAACTGAAGCTTTCTTT.

This rearrangement joins TRBV11-2 to TRBJ1-1; 8 bases agree with TRBD1. CDR1 SGHAT and CDR2 FQNNGV come from the germline V gene. V dropped 4 bases and J dropped 0; count of bases not matched to a gene: 1. This CDR3 spans 14 amino acids. This CDR3 reads CASSYRGVNTEAFF. The CDR3 DNA follows: TGTGCCAGCAGCTACAGGGGGGTGAACACTGAAGCTTTCTTT.

This chain links TRBV28 with TRBJ2-6, with a tentative D call TRBD1 (5 bases). The CDR3 sequence is 16 residues long. Per germline, CDR1 MDHEN and CDR2 SYDVKM. Trimming pared 7 bases from V and 1 base from J, leaving 14 bases between. CDR3 residues: CASTSLRGSGANVLTF. Written as DNA, the CDR3 is TGTGCCAGCACATCTCTAAGGGGTTCTGGGGCCAACGTCCTGACTTTC.

This chain connects TRBV6-1 to TRBJ1-2; 10 bases are shared with TRBD1. The V gene end was trimmed by 0 bases and the J gene end by 8 bases; junction bases not matched to a gene: 9. Germline assignment: CDR1 MNHNS and CDR2 SASEGT. This CDR3 has 16 residues. CDR3 protein: CASSEAGQGKGKGYTF. The CDR3 DNA is TGTGCCAGCAGTGAAGCGGGACAGGGGAAGGGGAAGGGCTACACCTTC.

In its sample, this clone was seen once. The rearrangement joins TRBV28 to TRBJ1-1; D might be TRBD1 (5 bases). The CDR3 is 13 amino acids. V was clipped by 2 bases and J by 7 bases, with 11 bases between them. CDR1 and CDR2 (germline): MDHEN, SYDVKM. The CDR3 DNA follows: TGTGCCAGCAGTTTACTCGACAGAGGTGAAGCTTTCTTT. Encoded protein: CASSLLDRGEAFF. The complete variable domain, with remaining parts taken from reference TRBV28 and TRBJ1-1, reads DVKVTQSSRYLVKRTGEKVFLECVQDMDHENMFWYRQDPGLGLRLIYFSYDVKMKEKGDIPEGYSVSREKKERFSLILESASTNQTSMYLCASSLLDRGEAFFGQGTRLTVV.

The chain couples TRBV19 to TRBJ2-7; 8 bases align to TRBD2. V shed 6 bases, J shed 7 bases, and the junction held 14 bases outside the gene matches. The CDR3 contains 15 residues. Germline values: CDR1 LNHDA, CDR2 SQIVND (reference sequence). CDR3 coding DNA: TGTGCCAGTAGCCTCCTTGGGACTAGGGGAGGTGAGCAGTACTTC. Translating gives CASSLLGTRGGEQYF.

The J gene is TRBJ2-1, the V gene TRBV5-1; 11 nucleotides agree with TRBD2. J gave up 7 bases and V 2 bases, and 2 bases lay outside the gene matches. The V gene's germline CDR1 is SGHRS and CDR2 YFSETQ. This CDR3 region has 14 residues. CDR3 nucleotide sequence: TGCGCCAGCAGCTTTAGCGGGAGGGGTAATGAGCAGTTCTTC. It encodes CASSFSGRGNEQFF. The full variable domain, in which reference TRBV5-1 and TRBJ2-1 provide the parts outside the CDR3, is KAGVTQTPRYLIKTRGQQVTLSCSPISGHRSVSWYQQTPGQGLQFLFEYFSETQRNKGNFPGRFSGRQFSNSRSEMNVSTLELGDSALYLCASSFSGRGNEQFFGPGTRLTVL.

The chain employs TRBV5-1 and TRBJ2-2, with TRBD2 matching 7 bases. J was trimmed by 2 bases and V by 6 bases; bases with no gene match: 7. The CDR3 covers 15 residues. The V gene's germline CDR1 is SGHRS and CDR2 YFSETQ. CDR3 bases: TGCGCCAGCACCCAAGGAGCGGGAAACACCGGGGAGCTGTTTTTT. Amino acids: CASTQGAGNTGELFF.